A single sample is the source of the 14 T cell receptor beta chains below, sequenced in a study of response to subunit inactivated influenza vaccine. TCRdb ran MiXCR on the RT-PCR reads and lists one entry per CDR3 protein. The sample includes approximately 500,000 distinct CDR3 sequences, around 25% of them seen just once. The same sample was also used in a study of T cells expressing NK-cell markers. That work adds: Beta-chain TCR cDNA was generated via 5'RACE template switching with UMIs.

Material: CD4+ T cells sorted from PBMCs, obtained 11 to 12 days after vaccination. The source of these receptors is a man aged 50 or older who received an inactivated influenza vaccine.

The rearrangement uses TRBV5-1 and TRBJ2-1; maybe TRBD1 (7 bases). This CDR3 contains 16 residues. CDR1 and CDR2 from the germline V gene are SGHRS and YFSETQ. Trimming removed 5 bases at V and 1 base at J, with 16 bases between. The CDR3 spells CASSQGGFTSYNEQFF. CDR3 in DNA: TGCGCCAGCAGTCAGGGGGGTTTCACATCCTACAATGAGCAGTTCTTC.

This rearrangement joins TRBV3-1 to TRBJ2-5; 9 bases fit TRBD2. Germline-derived CDR1 and CDR2 are LGHDT and YNNKEL (reference sequence). Trimming at V came to 6 bases and at J to 3 bases, leaving 11 bases not matched to a gene. CDR3 length: 16 residues. The CDR3 reads CASSRPRIAGEETQYF. The CDR3 DNA reads TGTGCCAGCAGTCGACCTCGTATAGCGGGAGAAGAGACCCAGTACTTC.

The rearrangement uses TRBV14 and TRBJ1-6, with TRBD1 as a possible D gene (5 bases). Germline V gene lookup returns CDR1 SGHDN and CDR2 FVKESK. The ends were cut back, 3 bases at V and 7 bases at J, with 10 bases in the middle. The length of the CDR3 is 14 residues. The CDR3 sequence is CASSQGGKNSPLHF. Written as DNA, the CDR3 is TGTGCCAGCAGCCAGGGGGGTAAGAATTCACCCCTCCACTTT.

This clonotype has a handful of counts. Here the CDR3 DNA reads TGCGCCAGCAGCCAAGAAGCGGGAGGCAACTACAATGAGCAGTTCTTC. Its protein product is CASSQEAGGNYNEQFF. The chain carries TRBV4-3 and TRBJ2-1; 9 nucleotides agree with TRBD2. With V trimmed by 0 bases and J by 3 bases, 3 bases remained unmatched. In germline, CDR1 is LGHNA, CDR2 YSLEER. The CDR3 sequence is 16 residues long.

The gene calls are TRBV5-6 and TRBJ1-1, with D maybe TRBD1 (6 bases). Germline V CDR1 and CDR2: SGHDT, YYEEEE. This CDR3 has 16 residues. V was clipped by 3 bases and J by 0 bases, with 15 bases between them. The CDR3 spells CASSSSTGTLNTEAFF. The CDR3 nucleotides are TGTGCCAGCAGCTCGTCGACCGGGACACTGAACACTGAAGCTTTCTTT. Supplemented by reference TRBV5-6 and TRBJ1-1, the full variable domain reads DAGVTQSPTHLIKTRGQQVTLRCSPKSGHDTVSWYQQALGQGPQFIFQYYEEEERQRGNFPDRFSGHQFPNYSSELNVNALLLGDSALYLCASSSSTGTLNTEAFFGQGTRLTVV.

In its sample, this clonotype was seen a few times. The gene calls are TRBV7-9 and TRBJ2-3; D ambiguous. The CDR3 length is 15 residues. Germline-derived CDR1 and CDR2 are SEHNR and FQNEAQ (reference sequence). Trimming took off 2 bases at V and 1 base at J, with 10 bases between the two ends. CDR3 residues: CASSLPLVGTDTQYF. The CDR3 DNA reads TGTGCCAGCAGCTTACCCCTAGTGGGCACAGATACGCAGTATTTT.

About this clonotype: A much larger clone differs from this one at a single base, so this may be a read error. The V and J genes are TRBV28 and TRBJ2-1, with 8 bases aligning to TRBD2. Trimming took 6 bases from V and 5 from J; bases not matched to a gene: 3. The CDR3 is made up of 13 amino acids. Germline lookup yields CDR1 MDHEN and CDR2 SYDVKM. CDR3 loop: CASRGRGDNEQFF. CDR3 coding DNA: TGTGCCAGCAGAGGGCGGGGGGACAATGAGCAGTTCTTC.

This clonotype was recorded a few times. The J gene is TRBJ2-7, the V gene TRBV28; 9 nucleotides line up with TRBD1. J was trimmed by 4 bases and V by 6 bases; bases with no gene match: 7. This CDR3 comprises 14 residues. Germline CDR1 is MDHEN and CDR2 is SYDVKM. This chain's CDR3 is CASRTGTGMYEQYF. CDR3 DNA: TGTGCCAGCAGAACCGGGACAGGGATGTACGAGCAGTACTTC.

The gene calls are TRBV20-1 and TRBJ2-3; possibly TRBD1 or TRBD2 for D (8 bases each). Per germline, CDR1 DFQATT and CDR2 SNEGSKA (reference sequence). V was shortened by 6 bases and J by 6 bases, with 16 bases between the two germline ends. This CDR3 has 13 residues. CDR3 coding DNA: TGCAGTGCCCATAGCGGGGACAGGGATACGCAGTATTTT. This gives the protein CSAHSGDRDTQYF.

The V call is TRBV5-6, the J call TRBJ2-1, with TRBD2 identical over 9 bases. Germline lookup yields CDR1 SGHDT and CDR2 YYEEEE. The CDR3 is made up of 18 amino acids. Trimming cost V 3 bases and J 0 bases; bases outside gene matches: 10. In DNA, the CDR3 is TGTGCCAGCAGCTCCCGAATCGGCGGGAGGGCCTCCTACAATGAGCAGTTCTTC. It translates to CASSSRIGGRASYNEQFF.

This clonotype was observed a few times. J is TRBJ2-7 and V is TRBV7-8; 8 nucleotides agree with TRBD2. Germline V CDR1 and CDR2: SGHVS, FQNEAQ. J gave up 3 bases and V 3 bases, and 1 base lay outside the gene matches. The CDR3 extends over 13 amino acids. The CDR3 protein is CASSFSGDYEQYF. CDR3 bases: TGTGCCAGCAGCTTTAGCGGGGACTACGAGCAGTACTTC.

A few counts support this clonotype. The chain joins TRBV5-6 to TRBJ2-3; TRBD1 agrees at 7 bases. V was pared by 5 bases and J by 5 bases, with 5 bases of the junction left unmatched. Per germline, CDR1 SGHDT and CDR2 YYEEEE. The CDR3 consists of 13 residues. The CDR3 DNA reads TGTGCCAGCAGACGACAGGGCAGAGATACGCAGTATTTT. This translates into CASRRQGRDTQYF. The full variable domain, with the rest looked up from reference TRBV5-6 and TRBJ2-3, is DAGVTQSPTHLIKTRGQQVTLRCSPKSGHDTVSWYQQALGQGPQFIFQYYEEEERQRGNFPDRFSGHQFPNYSSELNVNALLLGDSALYLCASRRQGRDTQYFGPGTRLTVL.

This clonotype was detected a few times. The genes are TRBV4-2 and TRBJ2-1; 11 bases are shared with TRBD2. This CDR3 contains 15 residues. The germline V gene has CDR1 LGHNA and CDR2 YNFKEQ. With 1 base clipped from V and 6 bases from J, the junction kept 2 bases outside the gene matches. In nucleotides, the CDR3 is TGTGCCAGCAGCCAAGGTGGGACTAGCGGCAATGAGCAGTTCTTC. Amino acid sequence: CASSQGGTSGNEQFF.

With respect to this clonotype: With a much larger clone just one base away, this may be a read error. J is TRBJ2-3 and V is TRBV7-3, with D possibly being TRBD1 (5 bases). Germline-derived CDR1 and CDR2 are SGHTA and FQGTGA. The CDR3 spans 14 residues. The CDR3 protein is CARSSGHSTDTQYF. The DNA of the CDR3 is TGTGCCAGGAGCTCCGGACATAGCACAGATACGCAGTATTTT.